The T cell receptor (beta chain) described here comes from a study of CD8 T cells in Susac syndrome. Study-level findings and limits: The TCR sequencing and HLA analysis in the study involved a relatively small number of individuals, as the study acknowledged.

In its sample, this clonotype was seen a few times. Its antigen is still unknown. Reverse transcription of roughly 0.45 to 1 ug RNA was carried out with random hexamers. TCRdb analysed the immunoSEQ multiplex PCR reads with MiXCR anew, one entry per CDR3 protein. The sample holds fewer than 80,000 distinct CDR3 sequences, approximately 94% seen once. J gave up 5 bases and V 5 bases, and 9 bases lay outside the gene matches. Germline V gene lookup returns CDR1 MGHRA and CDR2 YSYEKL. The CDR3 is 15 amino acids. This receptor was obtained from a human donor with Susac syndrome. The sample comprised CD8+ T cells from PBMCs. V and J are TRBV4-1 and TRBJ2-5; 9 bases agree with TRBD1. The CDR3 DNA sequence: TGCGCCAGCAGCGCCCGGACAGGGGCCGGCGAGACCCAGTACTTC. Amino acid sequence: CASSARTGAGETQYF.